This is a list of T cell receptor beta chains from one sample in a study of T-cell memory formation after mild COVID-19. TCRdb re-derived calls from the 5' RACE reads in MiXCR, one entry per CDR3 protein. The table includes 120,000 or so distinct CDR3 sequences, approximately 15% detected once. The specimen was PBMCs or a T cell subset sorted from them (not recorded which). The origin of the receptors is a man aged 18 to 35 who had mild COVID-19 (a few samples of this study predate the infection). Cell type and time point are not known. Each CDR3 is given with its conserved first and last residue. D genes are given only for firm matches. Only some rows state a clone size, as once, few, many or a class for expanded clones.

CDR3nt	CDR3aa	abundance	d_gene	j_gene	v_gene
TGCGCCAGCAGCTTATACGGGACTAGCGGGGGAAGAGATACGCAGTATTTT	CASSLYGTSGGRDTQYF	NA	TRBD2	TRBJ2-3	TRBV5-1
TGTGCCAGCAGCCACCGGACTAGCGGGGGCCCCAGCTCCTACAATGAGCAGTTCTTC	CASSHRTSGGPSSYNEQFF	NA	TRBD2	TRBJ2-1	TRBV7-3
TGTGCCAGCAGCTTTACAGAATCCGGGGAGCTGTTTTTT	CASSFTESGELFF	few	NA	TRBJ2-2	TRBV11-2
TGTGCCAGCAGTTCCCCACTAGCGGGGGGGCCCGAGCAGTTCTTC	CASSSPLAGGPEQFF	NA	TRBD2	TRBJ2-1	TRBV6-5
TGTGCCACCAGCAGAGATAGCTTCACAGATACGCAGTATTTT	CATSRDSFTDTQYF	NA	NA	TRBJ2-3	TRBV15
TGTGCCAGCAGCCCGAGGGTTGTCTCCGGGGGGCTGTTTTTT	CASSPRVVSGGLFF	once	NA	TRBJ2-2	TRBV3-1
TGTGCCAGCAGCTCCTGGCAGGCCACTGAGCAGTTCTTC	CASSSWQATEQFF	NA	NA	TRBJ2-1	TRBV5-4
TGTGCCAGCAGCTTGTTAAGAGCGGCTAACTATGGCTACACCTTC	CASSLLRAANYGYTF	few	NA	TRBJ1-2	TRBV7-9
TGTGCCAGCAGTTACTCCGGACTAGCGGGGGAGTACTCTAGCACAGATACGCAGTATTTT	CASSYSGLAGEYSSTDTQYF	few	TRBD2	TRBJ2-3	TRBV6-5
TGTGCCACCAGTGATTCCCGGACAGGGGGCAACACCGGGGAGCTGTTTTTT	CATSDSRTGGNTGELFF	few	TRBD1	TRBJ2-2	TRBV24-1
TGCGCCAGCAGCCAAGAGGGGGGCAGGGGGCTCTCGACTAGCCAGTTTGTGGCAGATACGCAGTATTTT	CASSQEGGRGLSTSQFVADTQYF	many	NA	TRBJ2-3	TRBV4-3
TGTGCCAGCAGTTACGGGAGCGGCTCCTACAATGAGCAGTTCTTC	CASSYGSGSYNEQFF	few	NA	TRBJ2-1	TRBV6-6
TGCGCCAGCAGCTTGGATGACAGAGCCTACCAAGAGACCCAGTACTTC	CASSLDDRAYQETQYF	few	NA	TRBJ2-5	TRBV5-1
TGTGCCAGCAGCTCAAGCGGGGGGAGCACAGATACGCAGTATTTT	CASSSSGGSTDTQYF	few	TRBD2	TRBJ2-3	TRBV9
TGTGCCAGCAGCCCAGGACAGGGGGCGGGTGGCTACACCTTC	CASSPGQGAGGYTF	few	TRBD1	TRBJ1-2	TRBV7-3
TGTGCCAGCAGTTTCTTCTCCAGAACCGGGGAGCTGTTTTTT	CASSFFSRTGELFF	few	NA	TRBJ2-2	TRBV28
TGCAGTGCTATTGCGGCCGTCGGGGAGACCCAGTACTTC	CSAIAAVGETQYF	many	NA	TRBJ2-5	TRBV20-1
TGTGCCAGCAGCTTGTCGGGGGCTGGAAACACCATATATTTT	CASSLSGAGNTIYF	few	NA	TRBJ1-3	TRBV7-6
TGTGCCAGCAGTTTGTTGGAGAAGTACGAGCAGTACTTC	CASSLLEKYEQYF	few	NA	TRBJ2-7	TRBV6-2/TRBV6-3
TGTGCCTGGAGCCCCAGGACTAGCGGGGTCTACAATGAGCAGTTCTTC	CAWSPRTSGVYNEQFF	NA	TRBD2	TRBJ2-1	TRBV30
TGTGCCAGCAGCTCCATTGTAGGGAGAGGGGGGAGTCAGCCCCAGCATTTT	CASSSIVGRGGSQPQHF	NA	NA	TRBJ1-5	TRBV11-2
TGCGCCAGCAACGCCGGGGGCGCCCTCTCCTACAATGAGCAGTTCTTC	CASNAGGALSYNEQFF	many	NA	TRBJ2-1	TRBV5-1
TGTGCCAGCAGTTACGATCGGGGTTCCTATGGCTACACCTTC	CASSYDRGSYGYTF	NA	NA	TRBJ1-2	TRBV6-5
TGTGCCAGCAGTTTAGGGGGGGCGGGAGGCTACACCTTC	CASSLGGAGGYTF	NA	NA	TRBJ1-2	TRBV12-3/TRBV12-4
TGTGCCAGCAGAAGGCAGCTAATTAGCACAGATACGCAGTATTTT	CASRRQLISTDTQYF	NA	NA	TRBJ2-3	TRBV27
TGTGCCACCAGTTTGGGGACAGGCTACACAGATACGCAGTATTTT	CATSLGTGYTDTQYF	NA	TRBD1	TRBJ2-3	TRBV24-1
TGTGCCAGCGCTAAGCGGAGTACGTCCTACGAGCAGTACTTC	CASAKRSTSYEQYF	NA	NA	TRBJ2-7	TRBV6-5
TGCGCCAGCAGCCAAGAGATGCCATCGTGGGGCTACACCTTC	CASSQEMPSWGYTF	NA	NA	TRBJ1-2	TRBV4-3
TGCGCCAGCAGCCGCCCCGGAGGCAAAAACATTCAGTACTTC	CASSRPGGKNIQYF	NA	NA	TRBJ2-4	TRBV4-1
TGTGCCAGCTCACCCCTCGTTATCCCCCGGGGCACTGAAGCTTTCTTT	CASSPLVIPRGTEAFF	NA	NA	TRBJ1-1	TRBV18
TGTGCCATCAGTGGTAAAGGAGAGACCCAGTACTTC	CAISGKGETQYF	few	NA	TRBJ2-5	TRBV10-3
TGCGCCAGCAGCCAAAGGGACGGTCTGGGCTACGAGCAGTACTTC	CASSQRDGLGYEQYF	NA	NA	TRBJ2-7	TRBV4-3
TGCGCCAGCAGCTTAAGGGCCTCGAACACCGGGGAGCTGTTTTTT	CASSLRASNTGELFF	NA	NA	TRBJ2-2	TRBV5-1
TGTGCCACCAGTGACCCCGACATCAATGAGCAGTTCTTC	CATSDPDINEQFF	NA	NA	TRBJ2-1	TRBV24-1
TGTGCCAGCAGCGCGTTCGGGGAGACCCGCACAGATACGCAGTATTTT	CASSAFGETRTDTQYF	few	NA	TRBJ2-3	TRBV9
TGTGCCAGCAGTTACGATCTTCGACAGCCCCAGCATTTT	CASSYDLRQPQHF	few	NA	TRBJ1-5	TRBV6-5
TGTGCCAGCAGCCCCGCAGGACTAGCGGACTACGAGCAGTACTTC	CASSPAGLADYEQYF	NA	TRBD2	TRBJ2-7	TRBV6-2/TRBV6-3